The source of this T cell receptor (beta chain) is a study of human T cells and chemical hapten exposure. The wider study: Patch tests put 0.01% DPC on the upper back, read at 6 days.

The CDR3 totals 16 residues. CDR1 is PRHDT, CDR2 FYEKMQ, per germline (reference sequence). V lost 5 bases and J 4 bases, leaving 17 bases between the germline ends. Each CDR3 protein gets one entry after TCRdb re-called the RACE reads with MiXCR. There are some 400,000 distinct CDR3 sequences in the sample; approximately 4.4% occur only once, and approximately 2.5% lies in the top ten. Stated time point: patch test 1, 2 weeks after DPC sensitization. Treatment reported: therapeutic diphenylcyclopropenone sensitization with weekly scalp DPC. The rearrangement joins TRBV13 to TRBJ1-4; D gene uncertain. The sequencing used whole blood, collected in connection with sensitization to the hapten diphenylcyclopropenone (DPC). This receptor was taken from a woman between 50 and 59 years old with alopecia areata. Some clones in this sample may be carry-over from other donors' samples. The CDR3 sequence is CASSPEQGSLNEKLFF. The CDR3 DNA sequence: TGTGCCAGCAGCCCCGAACAAGGCAGCCTTAATGAAAAACTGTTTTTT.